This T cell receptor (beta chain) came from a study of early T cells in non-severe SARS-CoV-2 infection. General observations from the study: Missing private and CD4 specificities, VDJdb matching favored anti-spike CD8 responses.

This clonotype was detected ten times or more. The antigen remains unidentified. Attachment of unique molecular identifiers was made to individual cDNA molecules. TCRdb processed the 5' RACE reads anew with MiXCR; each CDR3 protein has one entry. The sample lists just over 65,000 distinct CDR3 sequences, less than 15% occurring once. The CDR3 loop spans 15 amino acids. Germline V gene sequence: CDR1 SGHRS, CDR2 YFSETQ. Trimming removed 4 bases at V and 9 bases at J, with 17 bases between. Specimen: whole blood. The sequence was obtained from an adult who was a healthcare worker with PCR-confirmed SARS-CoV-2 infection or an uninfected control (not recorded which). The chain couples TRBV5-1 to TRBJ1-6; D gene ambiguous. The CDR3 DNA reads TGCGCCAGCAGCCCGCTGGAGGGTTCCACTTCACCCCTCCACTTT. Translation: CASSPLEGSTSPLHF.